This TCR beta chain emerged from a study of T cells in Graves' hyperthyroidism and ophthalmopathy. Broader study findings: Also found in blood were most expanded thyroid clonotypes above 0.001. The model made its ophthalmopathy prediction, and onset followed a median roughly six months later.

Every diagnosis used clinical symptoms, serum thyroxine and TRAb, thyroid ultrasound and orbital computed tomography. Approximately 9.3 ml of fresh peripheral blood supplied the PBMCs. It was RNA transcripts that yielded the amplified TCR beta CDR3 regions. Primed by the HTBI set, a first-round RT-PCR was run on the TCR CDR3. TCRdb re-analysed the multiplex PCR reads in MiXCR, keeping a single row per CDR3 protein. The sample includes about 360,000 distinct CDR3 sequences, roughly 13% of them seen just once. Germline-derived CDR1 and CDR2 are MNHEY and SMNVEV (reference sequence). The CDR3 is 14 amino acids. The V gene lost 8 bases and the J gene lost 2 bases, with 15 bases spanning the gap. This clonotype appeared many times. Its antigen remains unidentified.

The sequence came from a woman in her late teens or twenties with Graves' hyperthyroidism. This rearrangement joins TRBV27 to TRBJ2-5; either TRBD1 or TRBD2 may supply D (5 bases each). Input material: blood. As DNA, the CDR3 is TGTGCCAGCGGACGGGACGGTTATCAAGAGACCCAGTACTTC. Its translation is CASGRDGYQETQYF.